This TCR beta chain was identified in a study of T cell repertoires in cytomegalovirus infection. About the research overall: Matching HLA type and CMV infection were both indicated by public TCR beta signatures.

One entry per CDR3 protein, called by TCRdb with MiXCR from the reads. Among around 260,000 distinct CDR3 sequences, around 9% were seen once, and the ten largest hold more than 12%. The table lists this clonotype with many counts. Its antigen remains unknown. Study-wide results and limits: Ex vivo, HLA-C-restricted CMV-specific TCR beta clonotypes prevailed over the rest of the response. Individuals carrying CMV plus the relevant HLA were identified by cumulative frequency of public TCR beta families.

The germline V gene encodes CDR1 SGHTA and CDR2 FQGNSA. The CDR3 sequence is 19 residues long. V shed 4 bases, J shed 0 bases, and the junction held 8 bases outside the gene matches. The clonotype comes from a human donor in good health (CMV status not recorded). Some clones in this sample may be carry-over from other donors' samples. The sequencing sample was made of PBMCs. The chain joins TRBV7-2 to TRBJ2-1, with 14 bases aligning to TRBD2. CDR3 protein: CASSYTGTSGGSSYNEQFF. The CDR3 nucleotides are TGTGCCAGCAGCTACACCGGGACTAGCGGGGGCTCCTCCTACAATGAGCAGTTCTTC.